The source of this T cell receptor (beta chain) is a study of neurological immune-mediated disorders. Study observations and caveats: None of the CDR3 amino acid sequences in expanded clones turned up in more than one subject, which points to private repertoires in all groups.

This clonotype was seen many times. Its antigen is as yet unknown. Time point given: longitudinal time-point 1 (baseline). The unsorted libraries were produced from 2 million PBMCs held at -80 C. CDR3 length: 13 amino acids. After removal of 6 bases from V and 3 bases from J, the junction contained 6 bases not matched to a gene. Germline CDR1 is DFQATT and CDR2 is SNEGSKA (reference sequence). The making of cDNA relied on 5'RACE with 10-nucleotide random UMIs. TCRdb re-called the 5' RACE reads through MiXCR, storing one row per CDR3 protein. The sample has some 60,000 distinct CDR3 sequences, around 10% seen once.

Specimen: PBMCs. This receptor was taken from a male donor with HTLV-1-associated myelopathy (HAM/TSP). The rearrangement links TRBV20-1 to TRBJ2-5, with 8 bases fitting TRBD2. Written as DNA, the CDR3 is TGCAGTGCCCTTAGCGGGGCCGAAGAGACCCAGTACTTC. It yields the protein CSALSGAEETQYF.